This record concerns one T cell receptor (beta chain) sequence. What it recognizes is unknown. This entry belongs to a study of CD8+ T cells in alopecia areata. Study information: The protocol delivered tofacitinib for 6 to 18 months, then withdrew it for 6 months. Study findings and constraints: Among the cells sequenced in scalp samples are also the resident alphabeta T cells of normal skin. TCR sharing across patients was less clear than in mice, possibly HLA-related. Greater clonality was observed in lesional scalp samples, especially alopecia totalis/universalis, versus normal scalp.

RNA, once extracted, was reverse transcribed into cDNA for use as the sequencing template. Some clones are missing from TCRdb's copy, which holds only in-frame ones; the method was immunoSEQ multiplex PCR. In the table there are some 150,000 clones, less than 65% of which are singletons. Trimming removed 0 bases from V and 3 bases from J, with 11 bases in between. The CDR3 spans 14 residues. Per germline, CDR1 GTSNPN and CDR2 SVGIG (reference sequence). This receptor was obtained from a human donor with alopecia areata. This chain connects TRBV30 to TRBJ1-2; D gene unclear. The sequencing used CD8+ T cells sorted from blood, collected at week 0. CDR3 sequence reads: CAWSVSLPYYGYTF. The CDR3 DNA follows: TGTGCCTGGAGTGTTTCGTTGCCTTACTATGGCTACACCTTC. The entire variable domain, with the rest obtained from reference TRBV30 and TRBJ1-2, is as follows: SQTIHQWPATLVQPVGSPLSLECTVEGTSNPNLYWYRQAAGRGLQLLFYSVGIGQISSEVPQNLSASRPQDRQFILSSKKLLLSDSGFYLCAWSVSLPYYGYTFGSGTRLTVV.